The rows below give T cell receptor beta chains drawn from one sample of a study of cytomegalovirus exposure and HLA in healthy donors. Profiled with immunoSEQ multiplex PCR; TCRdb holds only in-frame clones, not every one. The top ten hold approximately 2% of the sample, which has about 210,000 clones, over 60% seen once. Sequenced sample: PBMCs. The receptors come from a male donor in good health and CMV-seronegative. Each CDR3 is given with its conserved first and last residue. D genes are given only for firm matches. Part of the rows lack a size; the others show once, few, many or a class for expanded clones.

DNA	CDR3	size	V	J	D
TGTGCCAGCAGCTTTGGGGCCGGGTCCAATCAGCCCCAGCATTTT	CASSFGAGSNQPQHF	-	TRBV5-6	TRBJ1-5	-
TGTGCCAGCAGACTAGCGGGGGGGCCGGGAGATACGCAGTATTTT	CASRLAGGPGDTQYF	-	TRBV6-5	TRBJ2-3	TRBD2
TGCGCCAGCAGCAACAGGGACCCGAGCGAGCAGTACTTC	CASSNRDPSEQYF	-	TRBV4-1	TRBJ2-7	-
TGTGCCAGCAGCTTAGCGGGTACCACAGTTACCTACGAGCAGTACTTC	CASSLAGTTVTYEQYF	-	TRBV7-8	TRBJ2-7	-
TGTGCCACCAGCAGTCCCGGCGGGAACCAAGAGACCCAGTACTTC	CATSSPGGNQETQYF	-	TRBV15	TRBJ2-5	-
TGTGCCAGCAGCTTAGACGGGAATCCAGATACGCAGTATTTT	CASSLDGNPDTQYF	-	TRBV7-2	TRBJ2-3	-
TGTGCCAGCAGTGACTCGAACTGGGTAGAGGGCCACGAGCAGTACTTC	CASSDSNWVEGHEQYF	-	TRBV11-2	TRBJ2-7	-
TGTGCCAGCAGCTTAGAATGGGAGACCGGGGAGCTGTTTTTT	CASSLEWETGELFF	few	TRBV7-9	TRBJ2-2	-
TGTGCCAGCAGCTTAGAGGTGATGAACACTGAAGCTTTCTTT	CASSLEVMNTEAFF	-	TRBV7-3	TRBJ1-1	-
TGTGCCAGCAGCTCCCCCCGAGGGGGGGCCCCCTACGAGCAGTACTTC	CASSSPRGGAPYEQYF	once	TRBV7-9	TRBJ2-7	-
TGTGCCAGCAGCATTAGGACAGGGGTGAACACTGAAGCTTTCTTT	CASSIRTGVNTEAFF	-	TRBV7-2	TRBJ1-1	TRBD1
TGCAGTGCTTACAGTTATGGCTACACCTTC	CSAYSYGYTF	few	TRBV20-1	TRBJ1-2	-
TGCGCCAGCAGCCAAGGCCCCCCGAGCGCCGGTAACTATGGCTACACCTTC	CASSQGPPSAGNYGYTF	-	TRBV4-3	TRBJ1-2	-
TGTGCCAGCAGCTCCTCCCCACAGGGGGTAGGGGAGACCCAGTACTTC	CASSSSPQGVGETQYF	-	TRBV11-2	TRBJ2-5	TRBD1
TGTGCCAGCATGACTCTTGAGTACGAGCAGTACTTC	CASMTLEYEQYF	-	TRBV5-6	TRBJ2-7	-
TGTGCCAGCAGGGACCCCAAGCGGAAGAGGCCCTACGAGCAGTACTTC	CASRDPKRKRPYEQYF	-	TRBV27	TRBJ2-7	-
TGTGCTAGCAGCCCCCGGACAGGGGGGGAGACCCAGTACTTC	CASSPRTGGETQYF	-	TRBV7-7	TRBJ2-5	TRBD1
TGTGCCAGCAGTTATCAGGTTGACAGGGCTGGGGAGCTGTTTTTT	CASSYQVDRAGELFF	few	TRBV6-5	TRBJ2-2	TRBD1
TGTGCCAGCAGCTTAGCGGGACACCCAGAAGCTGAAGCTTTCTTT	CASSLAGHPEAEAFF	-	TRBV7-9	TRBJ1-1	-
TGTGCCAGCAGCTTGGTTACAGGGGGTTTTGCTAATGAAAAACTGTTTTTT	CASSLVTGGFANEKLFF	-	TRBV5-6	TRBJ1-4	TRBD1
TGTGCCAGCAGCCTCCCCAGGGGGAGAGATACGCAGTATTTT	CASSLPRGRDTQYF	-	TRBV21-1	TRBJ2-3	-
TGTGCCAGCAGCTTGGTGGGGGAGGTCCCCGCAAACACTGAAGCTTTCTTT	CASSLVGEVPANTEAFF	once	TRBV5-6	TRBJ1-1	-
TGCGCCAGCGGTTTTTGGGGGGGCGAAGCTGAAGCTTTCTTT	CASGFWGGEAEAFF	once	TRBV5-1	TRBJ1-1	-
TGTGCCAGCAGCCGGGACAGGGCTGGGGCCAACGTCCTGACTTTC	CASSRDRAGANVLTF	-	TRBV6-5	TRBJ2-6	TRBD1
TGTGCCAGCAGTTACGGAGGGACCTCCTACGAGCAGTACTTC	CASSYGGTSYEQYF	-	TRBV6-5	TRBJ2-7	-
TGTGCCAGCAGCTTGTCCGGACATATTAAAGCTTTCTTT	CASSLSGHIKAFF	-	TRBV7-2	TRBJ1-1	-
TGTGCCAGCAGTTGGGCAAACCTATATGGCTACACCTTC	CASSWANLYGYTF	once	TRBV28	TRBJ1-2	-
TGCGCCAGCAGCGCCCAGGGATTCACCGGGGAGCTGTTTTTT	CASSAQGFTGELFF	-	TRBV5-1	TRBJ2-2	-
TGTGCCAGCCTACACAAAGGACAGGGGGTGAATTCACCCCTCCACTTT	CASLHKGQGVNSPLHF	few	TRBV7-9	TRBJ1-6	TRBD1
TGTGCCAGCTCACCTGACCGGAGCTCCTACAATGAGCAGTTCTTC	CASSPDRSSYNEQFF	-	TRBV18	TRBJ2-1	-
TGCAGCGGGACAGACAATGAGCAGTTCTTC	CSGTDNEQFF	-	TRBV29-1	TRBJ2-1	-
TGTGCCAGCAGCGTAGGGGACTCCCTCGCCTACGAGCAGTACTTC	CASSVGDSLAYEQYF	-	TRBV9	TRBJ2-7	-
TGTGCCAGCAGTCCCACCCCCAGGGATTCTGGAAACACCATATATTTT	CASSPTPRDSGNTIYF	few	TRBV27	TRBJ1-3	-
TGTGCCAGCAGTGCGGATGACTGGGATACGCAGTATTTT	CASSADDWDTQYF	medium-sized	TRBV6-4	TRBJ2-3	-
TGTGCCAGCTCACCACCGGTCCTATCGAATGAGCAGTTCTTC	CASSPPVLSNEQFF	-	TRBV18	TRBJ2-1	-
TGTGCCAGCAGCCCCGGAGGGAGGGAGTACTTC	CASSPGGREYF	once	TRBV5-5	TRBJ2-5	TRBD2
TGTGCCAGCAGCGGAAAAGGGGTCGGGGGCACTGAAGCTTTCTTT	CASSGKGVGGTEAFF	-	TRBV7-3	TRBJ1-1	-
TGTGCCAGCAGCGTAGTGGCTAGCGGGGCCCTTGGGGAGCAGTACTTC	CASSVVASGALGEQYF	-	TRBV9	TRBJ2-7	TRBD2
TGTGCCAGCAGCGTAGTGGCAGGGCCAACCTACTTT	CASSVVAGPTYF	few	TRBV9	TRBJ1-1	-
TGTGCCAGCAGTTTCACAGGGACAGAAGATACGCAGTATTTT	CASSFTGTEDTQYF	once	TRBV28	TRBJ2-3	TRBD1
TGTGCCAGCAGTTACGACAAGCTTAGCAATCAGCCCCAGCATTTT	CASSYDKLSNQPQHF	few	TRBV6-6	TRBJ1-5	-
TGCGCCAGCAGCCAAGATCCCCCTTCCTCTAGCAATCAGCCCCAGCATTTT	CASSQDPPSSSNQPQHF	-	TRBV4-3	TRBJ1-5	-
TGTGCCAGCAGCTTGGCGGGGGGGCTGGGAGAAAAACTGTTTTTT	CASSLAGGLGEKLFF	few	TRBV5-6	TRBJ1-4	-
TGCAGCGGGGGGCGCGTCGCTGAAGCTTTCTTT	CSGGRVAEAFF	-	TRBV29-1	TRBJ1-1	-
TGCGCCAGCATTTACCAGTCATTCTCTAACTATGGCTACACCTTC	CASIYQSFSNYGYTF	-	TRBV5-1	TRBJ1-2	-
TGTGCCAGCAGTGGGACAGGGATTAACTATGGCTACACCTTC	CASSGTGINYGYTF	few	TRBV6-1	TRBJ1-2	TRBD1
TGTGCCAGCAGCTTGTCGGTTCTGGGAGGACAGCCCCAGCATTTT	CASSLSVLGGQPQHF	-	TRBV5-6	TRBJ1-5	-
TGTGCCATCCCAACCCTAGACAGGGGGGGTGAGCAGTACTTC	CAIPTLDRGGEQYF	-	TRBV2	TRBJ2-7	TRBD1
TGTGCCAGTGCGGTACACCGGACAGCAACGGAGCCCCAGCATTTT	CASAVHRTATEPQHF	-	TRBV19	TRBJ1-5	-
TGTGCCGTTTTTCCGGGGGGTTCCTACAATGAGCAGTTCTTC	CAVFPGGSYNEQFF	once	TRBV19	TRBJ2-1	TRBD2